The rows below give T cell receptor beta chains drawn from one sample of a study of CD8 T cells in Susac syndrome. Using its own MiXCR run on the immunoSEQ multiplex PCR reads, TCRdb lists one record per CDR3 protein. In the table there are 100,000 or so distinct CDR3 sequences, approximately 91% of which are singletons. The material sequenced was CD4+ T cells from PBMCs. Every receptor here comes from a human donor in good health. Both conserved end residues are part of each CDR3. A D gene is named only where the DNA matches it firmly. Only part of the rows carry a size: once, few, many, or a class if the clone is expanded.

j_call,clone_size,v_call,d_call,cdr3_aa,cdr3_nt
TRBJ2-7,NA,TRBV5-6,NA,CASSVGVESSYEQYF,TGTGCCAGCAGCGTGGGGGTAGAAAGCTCCTACGAGCAGTACTTC
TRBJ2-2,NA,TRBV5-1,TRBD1,CASTGTGGRNAGELFF,TGCGCCAGTACCGGGACAGGGGGACGAAACGCCGGGGAGCTGTTTTTT
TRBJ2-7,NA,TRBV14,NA,CASSRYGEQYF,TGTGCCAGCAGCCGATATGGAGAGCAGTACTTC
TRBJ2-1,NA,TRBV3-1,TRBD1,CASSQFFAGQGTYNEQFF,TGTGCCAGCAGCCAATTTTTTGCGGGACAGGGAACCTACAATGAGCAGTTCTTC
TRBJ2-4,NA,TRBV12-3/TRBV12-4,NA,CASSLVPGDLAKNIQYF,TGTGCCAGCAGTTTAGTTCCCGGAGATCTAGCCAAAAACATTCAGTACTTC
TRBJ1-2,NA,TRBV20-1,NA,CSAYQGTDGYTF,TGCAGTGCTTACCAGGGAACGGATGGCTACACCTTC
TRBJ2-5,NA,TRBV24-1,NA,CATSDFGETQYF,TGTGCCACCAGTGATTTCGGAGAGACCCAGTACTTC
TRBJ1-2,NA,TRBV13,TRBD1,CASSSQGATNYGYTF,TGTGCCAGCAGCTCGCAGGGGGCTACTAACTATGGCTACACCTTC
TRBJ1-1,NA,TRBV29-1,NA,CSVDQNTEAFF,TGCAGCGTTGACCAGAACACTGAAGCTTTCTTT
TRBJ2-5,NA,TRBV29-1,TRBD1,CSAQQTGVAETQYF,TGCAGCGCCCAACAGACAGGGGTGGCAGAGACCCAGTACTTC
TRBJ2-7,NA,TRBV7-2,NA,CASSPHRDPYEQYF,TGTGCCAGCAGCCCCCACAGGGACCCCTACGAGCAGTACTTC
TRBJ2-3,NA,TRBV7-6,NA,CASSSQGREFTDTQYF,TGTGCCAGCAGCTCCCAGGGGCGGGAGTTCACAGATACGCAGTATTTT
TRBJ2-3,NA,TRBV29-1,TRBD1,CSAGQADTQYF,TGCAGCGCTGGACAGGCAGATACGCAGTATTTT
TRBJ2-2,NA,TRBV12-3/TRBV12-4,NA,CASSAIVGQNTGELFF,TGTGCCAGCAGTGCTATAGTAGGACAGAACACCGGGGAGCTGTTTTTT
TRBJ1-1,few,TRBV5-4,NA,CASSLALNTEAFF,TGTGCCAGCAGCTTGGCGTTGAACACTGAAGCTTTCTTT
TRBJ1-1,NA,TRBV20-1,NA,CSARDGREAFF,TGCAGTGCTAGAGATGGAAGAGAAGCTTTCTTT
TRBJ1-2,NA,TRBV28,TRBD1,CASSLPTGVAYGYTF,TGTGCCAGCAGCCTACCGACAGGGGTGGCCTATGGCTACACCTTC
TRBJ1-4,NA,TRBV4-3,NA,CASSQKATGNEKLFF,TGCGCCAGCAGCCAGAAAGCCACAGGGAATGAAAAACTGTTTTTT
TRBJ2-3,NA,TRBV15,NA,CATSMIGTVSADTQYF,TGTGCCACCAGCATGATCGGGACGGTTTCAGCAGATACGCAGTATTTT
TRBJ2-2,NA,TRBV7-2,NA,CASSLPLGELFF,TGTGCCAGCAGCTTGCCTTTAGGGGAGCTGTTTTTT
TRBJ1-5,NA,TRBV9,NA,CASSVGGVGNQPQHF,TGTGCCAGCAGCGTAGGCGGGGTCGGCAATCAGCCCCAGCATTTT
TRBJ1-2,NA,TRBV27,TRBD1,CASSSSGQGSYGYTF,TGTGCCAGCAGTTCGTCGGGACAGGGGTCGTATGGCTACACCTTC
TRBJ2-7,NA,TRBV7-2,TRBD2,CASSLFIAGDGEQYF,TGTGCCAGCAGCTTATTCATAGCGGGAGACGGCGAGCAGTACTTC
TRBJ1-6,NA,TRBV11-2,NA,CASSLSHRVNSPLHF,TGTGCCAGCAGCTTATCGCACAGGGTAAATTCACCCCTCCACTTT
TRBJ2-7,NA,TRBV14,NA,CASSSGGTSSYEQYF,TGTGCCAGCAGCTCCGGCGGGACTTCCTCCTACGAGCAGTACTTC
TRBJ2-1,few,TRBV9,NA,CASSVEGPLGQFF,TGTGCCAGCAGCGTAGAGGGCCCGTTAGGGCAGTTCTTC
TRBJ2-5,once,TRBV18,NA,CASSPPSHHPPQETQYF,TGTGCCAGCTCACCACCTTCGCATCATCCGCCTCAAGAGACCCAGTACTTC
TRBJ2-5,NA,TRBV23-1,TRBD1,CASSQHPGQGWETQYF,TGCGCCAGCAGTCAACACCCGGGACAGGGCTGGGAGACCCAGTACTTC
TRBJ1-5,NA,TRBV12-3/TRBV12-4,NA,CASSPSNQPQHF,TGTGCCAGCAGTCCCTCAAATCAGCCCCAGCATTTT
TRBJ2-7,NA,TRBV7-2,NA,CASSFRQGGYEQYF,TGTGCCAGCAGCTTCCGGCAGGGGGGCTACGAGCAGTACTTC
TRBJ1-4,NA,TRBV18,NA,CASSPLHPEEKLFF,TGTGCCAGCTCACCACTCCACCCCGAGGAAAAACTGTTTTTT
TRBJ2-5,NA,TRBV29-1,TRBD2,CSVGLALETQYF,TGCAGCGTGGGACTAGCGTTGGAGACCCAGTACTTC
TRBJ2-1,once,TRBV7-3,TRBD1,CASSLDLGTVYNEQFF,TGTGCCAGCAGCTTAGATCTAGGGACAGTCTACAATGAGCAGTTCTTC
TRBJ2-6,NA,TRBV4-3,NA,CASSQEAAAGANVLTF,TGCGCCAGCAGCCAAGAGGCCGCCGCTGGGGCCAACGTCCTGACTTTC
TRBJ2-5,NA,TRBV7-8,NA,CASSLGGGPETQYF,TGTGCCAGCAGCTTAGGTGGGGGGCCAGAGACCCAGTACTTC
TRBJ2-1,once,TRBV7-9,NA,CASSYTGTQKSQFF,TGTGCCAGCAGCTATACCGGGACGCAGAAGTCCCAGTTCTTC
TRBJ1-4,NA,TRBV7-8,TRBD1,CASSSAGTGSGKLFF,TGTGCCAGCAGCTCGGCCGGGACAGGGTCCGGAAAACTGTTTTTT
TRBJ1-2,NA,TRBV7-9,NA,CASSFPLEGGNYGYTF,TGTGCCAGCAGCTTCCCCCTGGAAGGGGGTAACTATGGCTACACCTTC
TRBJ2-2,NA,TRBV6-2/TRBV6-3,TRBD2,CASSILPLAGFVELFF,TGTGCCAGCAGTATACTCCCCCTAGCGGGGTTTGTGGAGCTGTTTTTT
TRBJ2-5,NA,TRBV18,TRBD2,CASSPLPDLGLAGLQETQYF,TGTGCCAGCTCACCACTCCCCGACCTGGGACTAGCGGGCTTACAAGAGACCCAGTACTTC
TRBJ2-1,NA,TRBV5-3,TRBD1,CAERTGASNEQFF,TGTGCCGAGAGGACAGGGGCTTCCAATGAGCAGTTCTTC